This T cell receptor beta chain was sequenced during a study of blood T cell repertoires in COVID-19. Study-wide context: Whether acute or convalescent, the COVID-19 samples came from the United States, Italy and Spain. PBMCs, B-cell-depleted T cells, or T cells were the source of the cDNA or gDNA that made up the material.

Original processing notes: Amplifying reference gene primers gave estimates of nucleated cell counts. Repertoires were generated with immunoSEQ multiplex PCR, while TCRdb's copy carries only in-frame clones and drops some. That table is the source of V, J and clone size, and D and trimming were worked out from the DNA. The sample has more than 90,000 clones, around nine tenths seen once. CDR1 is LGHDT, CDR2 YNNKEL, per germline (reference sequence). This CDR3 contains 17 residues. J gave up 6 bases and V 0 bases, and 9 bases lay outside the gene matches. This receptor was identified in a man aged 40-55 years with acute or convalescent COVID-19. This chain joins TRBV3-1 (or the pseudogene TRBV3-2) and TRBJ1-5, with TRBD1 identical over 9 bases. Sequenced material: peripheral blood. CDR3: CASSQDNRGRSGQPQHF. The CDR3 coding sequence is TGTGCCAGCAGCCAAGATAACAGGGGGCGCAGCGGTCAGCCCCAGCATTTT.